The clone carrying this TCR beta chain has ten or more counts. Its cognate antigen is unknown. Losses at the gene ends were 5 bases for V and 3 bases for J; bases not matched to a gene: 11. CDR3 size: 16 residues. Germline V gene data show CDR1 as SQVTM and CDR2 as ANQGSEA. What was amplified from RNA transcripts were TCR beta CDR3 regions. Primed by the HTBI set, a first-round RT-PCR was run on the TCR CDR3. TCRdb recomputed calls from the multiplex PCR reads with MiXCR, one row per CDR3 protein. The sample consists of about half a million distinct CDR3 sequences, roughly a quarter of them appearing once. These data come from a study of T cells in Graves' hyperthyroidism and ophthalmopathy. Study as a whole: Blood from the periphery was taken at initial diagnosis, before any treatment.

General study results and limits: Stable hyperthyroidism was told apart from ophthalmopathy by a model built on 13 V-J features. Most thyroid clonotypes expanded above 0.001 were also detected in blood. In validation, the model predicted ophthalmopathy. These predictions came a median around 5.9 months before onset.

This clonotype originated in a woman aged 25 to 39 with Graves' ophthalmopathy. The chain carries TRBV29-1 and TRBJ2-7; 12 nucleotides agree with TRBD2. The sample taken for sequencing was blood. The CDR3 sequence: CSVLLLAGGIDYEQYF. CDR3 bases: TGCAGCGTTCTCCTTCTAGCGGGGGGGATTGACTACGAGCAGTACTTC.